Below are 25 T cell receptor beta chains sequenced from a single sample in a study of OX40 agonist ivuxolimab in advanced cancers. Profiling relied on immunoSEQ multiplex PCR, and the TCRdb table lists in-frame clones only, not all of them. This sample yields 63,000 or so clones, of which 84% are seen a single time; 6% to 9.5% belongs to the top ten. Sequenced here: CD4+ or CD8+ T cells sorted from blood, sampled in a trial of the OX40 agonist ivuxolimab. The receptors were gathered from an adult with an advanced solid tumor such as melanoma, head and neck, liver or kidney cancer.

The CDR3 nucleotides are TGTGCCAGCAGCTCCGGGGGGGTGGTCTATGGCTACACCTTC. Its protein is CASSSGGVVYGYTF. The chain employs TRBV7-2 and TRBJ1-2; a possible D gene is TRBD1 (5 bases). The CDR3 contains 14 residues. CDR1 and CDR2 from the germline V gene are SGHTA and FQGNSA. The V end was cut by 4 bases, the J end by 4 bases, with 13 bases between.

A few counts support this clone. The CDR3 nucleotides are TGTGCCAGCAGCGAGACAAATGGCTATGGCTACACCTTC. The encoded protein is CASSETNGYGYTF. The chain has TRBV11-2 and TRBJ1-2, with D unresolved. V lost 5 bases to trimming and J lost 4 bases, with 11 bases between them. CDR1 is SGHAT and CDR2 is FQNNGV in the germline V gene. The CDR3 totals 13 residues.

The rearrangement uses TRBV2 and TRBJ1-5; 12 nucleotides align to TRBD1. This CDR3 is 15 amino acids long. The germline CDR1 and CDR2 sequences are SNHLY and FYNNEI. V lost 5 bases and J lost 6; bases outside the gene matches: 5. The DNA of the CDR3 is TGTGCCAGCAGTTACCGGGACAGGGGGCCTCAGCCCCAGCATTTT. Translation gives CASSYRDRGPQPQHF.

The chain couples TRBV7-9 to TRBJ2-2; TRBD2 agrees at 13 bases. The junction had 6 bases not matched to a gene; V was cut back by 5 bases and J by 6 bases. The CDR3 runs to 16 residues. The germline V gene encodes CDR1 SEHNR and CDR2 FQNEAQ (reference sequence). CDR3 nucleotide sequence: TGTGCCAGCAGCCCCCCACTAGCGGGAGGGCCCGGGGAGCTGTTTTTT. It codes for CASSPPLAGGPGELFF. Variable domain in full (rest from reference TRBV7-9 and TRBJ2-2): DTGVSQNPRHKITKRGQNVTFRCDPISEHNRLYWYRQTLGQGPEFLTYFQNEAQLEKSRLLSDRFSAERPKGSFSTLEIQRTEQGDSAMYLCASSPPLAGGPGELFFGEGSRLTVL.

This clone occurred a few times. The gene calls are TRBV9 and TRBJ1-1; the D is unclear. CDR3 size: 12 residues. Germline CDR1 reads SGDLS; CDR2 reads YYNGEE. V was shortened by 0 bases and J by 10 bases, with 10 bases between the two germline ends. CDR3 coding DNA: TGTGCCAGCAGCGTAGAGGGCAGAGGAGCTTTCTTT. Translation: CASSVEGRGAFF.

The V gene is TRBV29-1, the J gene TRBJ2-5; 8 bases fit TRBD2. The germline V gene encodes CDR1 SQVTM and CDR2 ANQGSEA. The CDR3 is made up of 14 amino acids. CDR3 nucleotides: TGCTCCGTTTGGCTAGCGGGTGACCAAGAGACCCAGTACTTC. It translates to CSVWLAGDQETQYF. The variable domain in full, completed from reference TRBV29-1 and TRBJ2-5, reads SAVISQKPSRDICQRGTSLTIQCQVDSQVTMMFWYRQQPGQSLTLIATANQGSEATYESGFVIDKFPISRPNLTFSTLTVSNMSPEDSSIYLCSVWLAGDQETQYFGPGTRLLVL.

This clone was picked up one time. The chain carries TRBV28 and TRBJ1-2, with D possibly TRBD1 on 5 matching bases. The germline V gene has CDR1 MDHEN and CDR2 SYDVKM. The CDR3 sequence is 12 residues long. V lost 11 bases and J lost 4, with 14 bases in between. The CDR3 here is CAAGQGGYGYTF. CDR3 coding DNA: TGTGCCGCTGGGCAGGGCGGCTATGGCTACACCTTC.

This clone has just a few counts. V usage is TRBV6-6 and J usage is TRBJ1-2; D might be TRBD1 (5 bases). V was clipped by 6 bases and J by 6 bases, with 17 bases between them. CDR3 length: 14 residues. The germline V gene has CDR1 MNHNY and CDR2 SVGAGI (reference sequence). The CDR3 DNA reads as TGTGCCAGCAGCAAAGACGGGACGCCAGATGGCTACACCTTC. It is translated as CASSKDGTPDGYTF.

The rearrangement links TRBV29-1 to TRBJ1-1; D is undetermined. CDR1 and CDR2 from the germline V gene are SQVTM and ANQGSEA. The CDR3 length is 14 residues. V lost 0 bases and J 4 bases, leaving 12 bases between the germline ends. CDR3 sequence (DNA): TGCAGCGTTGAAGATTTCCGAGAGGGCACTGAAGCTTTCTTT. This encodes CSVEDFREGTEAFF.

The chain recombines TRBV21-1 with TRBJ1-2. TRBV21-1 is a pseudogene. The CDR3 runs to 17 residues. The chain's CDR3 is CASSKAVDWERHYGYTF. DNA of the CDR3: TGTGCCAGCAGCAAAGCCGTAGATTGGGAGCGGCACTATGGCTACACCTTC.

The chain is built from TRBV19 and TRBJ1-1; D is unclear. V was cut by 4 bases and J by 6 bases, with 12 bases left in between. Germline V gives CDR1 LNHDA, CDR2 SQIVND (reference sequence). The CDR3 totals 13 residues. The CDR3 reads CASSTEGAPEAFF. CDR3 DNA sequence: TGTGCCAGTAGTACGGAGGGCGCCCCTGAAGCTTTCTTT.

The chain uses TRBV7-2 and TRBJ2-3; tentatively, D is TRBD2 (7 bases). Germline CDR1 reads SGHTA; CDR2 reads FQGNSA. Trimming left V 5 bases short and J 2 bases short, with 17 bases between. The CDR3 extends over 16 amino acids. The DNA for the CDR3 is TGTGCCAGCAGCCCAGTTGGGGGGGCGCTCACAGATACGCAGTATTTT. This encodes CASSPVGGALTDTQYF.

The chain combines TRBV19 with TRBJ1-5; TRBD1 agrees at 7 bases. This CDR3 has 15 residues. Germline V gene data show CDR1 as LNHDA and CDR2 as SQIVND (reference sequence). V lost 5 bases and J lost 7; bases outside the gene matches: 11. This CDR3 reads CASSSQGGQGQPQHF. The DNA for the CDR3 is TGTGCCAGTAGTTCCCAGGGGGGGCAAGGGCAGCCCCAGCATTTT.

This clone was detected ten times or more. The CDR3 DNA sequence: TGCGCCAGCAGTCGCGACCCAAACTATGGCTACACCTTC. Its translation: CASSRDPNYGYTF. This chain joins TRBV10-2 and TRBJ1-2; no firm D call. Germline-derived CDR1 and CDR2 are WSHSY and SAAADI. Trimming cost V 5 bases and J 2 bases, with 9 bases left between them. The CDR3 has 13 amino acids.

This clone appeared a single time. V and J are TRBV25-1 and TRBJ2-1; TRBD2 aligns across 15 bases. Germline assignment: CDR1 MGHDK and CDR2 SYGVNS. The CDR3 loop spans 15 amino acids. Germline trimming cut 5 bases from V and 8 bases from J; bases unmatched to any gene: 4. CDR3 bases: TGTGCCAGCAGTTGGACTAGCGGGAGGGTCCATGAGCAGTTCTTC. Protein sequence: CASSWTSGRVHEQFF.

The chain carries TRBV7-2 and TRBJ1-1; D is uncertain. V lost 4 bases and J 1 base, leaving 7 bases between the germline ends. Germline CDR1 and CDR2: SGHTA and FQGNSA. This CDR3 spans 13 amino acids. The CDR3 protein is CASSWNQNTEAFF. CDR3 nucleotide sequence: TGTGCCAGCAGCTGGAATCAGAACACTGAAGCTTTCTTT. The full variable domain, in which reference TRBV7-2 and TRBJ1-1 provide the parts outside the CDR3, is GAGVSQSPSNKVTEKGKDVELRCDPISGHTALYWYRQSLGQGLEFLIYFQGNSAPDKSGLPSDRFSAERTGGSVSTLTIQRTQQEDSAVYLCASSWNQNTEAFFGQGTRLTVV.

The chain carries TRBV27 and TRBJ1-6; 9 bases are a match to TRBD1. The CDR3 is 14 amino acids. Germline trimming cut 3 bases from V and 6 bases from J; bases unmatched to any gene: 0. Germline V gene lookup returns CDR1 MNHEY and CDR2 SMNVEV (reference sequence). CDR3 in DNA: TGTGCCAGCAGTTTGGGACAGGGTAATTCACCCCTCCACTTT. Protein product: CASSLGQGNSPLHF.

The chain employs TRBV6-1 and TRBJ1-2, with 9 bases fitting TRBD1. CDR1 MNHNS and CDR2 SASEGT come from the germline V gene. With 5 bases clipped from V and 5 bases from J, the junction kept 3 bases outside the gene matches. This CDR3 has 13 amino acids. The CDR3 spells CASSTQGAYGYTF. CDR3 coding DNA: TGTGCCAGCAGTACACAGGGGGCATATGGCTACACCTTC.

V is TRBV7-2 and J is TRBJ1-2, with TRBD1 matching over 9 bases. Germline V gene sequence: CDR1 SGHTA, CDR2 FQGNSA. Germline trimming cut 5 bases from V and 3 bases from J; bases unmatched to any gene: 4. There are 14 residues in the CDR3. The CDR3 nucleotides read TGTGCCAGCAGCCCGGGACAGGGTGACTATGGCTACACCTTC. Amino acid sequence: CASSPGQGDYGYTF. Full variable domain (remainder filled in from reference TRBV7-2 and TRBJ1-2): GAGVSQSPSNKVTEKGKDVELRCDPISGHTALYWYRQSLGQGLEFLIYFQGNSAPDKSGLPSDRFSAERTGGSVSTLTIQRTQQEDSAVYLCASSPGQGDYGYTFGSGTRLTVV.

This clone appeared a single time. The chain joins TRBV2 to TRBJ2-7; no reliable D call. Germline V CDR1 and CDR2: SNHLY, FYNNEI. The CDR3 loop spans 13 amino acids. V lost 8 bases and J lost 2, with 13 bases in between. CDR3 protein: CASGLPLTYEQYF. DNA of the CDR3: TGTGCCAGCGGCTTGCCTCTTACCTACGAGCAGTACTTC.

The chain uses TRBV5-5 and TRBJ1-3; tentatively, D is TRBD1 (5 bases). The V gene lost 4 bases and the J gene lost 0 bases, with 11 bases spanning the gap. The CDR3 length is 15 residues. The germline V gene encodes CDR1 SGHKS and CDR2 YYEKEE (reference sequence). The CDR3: CASSREGYSGNTIYF. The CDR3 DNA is TGTGCCAGCAGCCGGGAGGGGTACTCTGGAAACACCATATATTTT.

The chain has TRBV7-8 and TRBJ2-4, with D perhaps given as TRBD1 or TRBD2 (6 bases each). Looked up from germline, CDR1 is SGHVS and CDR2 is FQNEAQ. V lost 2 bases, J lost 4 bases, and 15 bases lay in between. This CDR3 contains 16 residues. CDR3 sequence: CASSLSTGGKKNIQYF. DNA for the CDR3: TGTGCCAGCAGCTTAAGCACCGGGGGCAAAAAAAACATTCAGTACTTC.

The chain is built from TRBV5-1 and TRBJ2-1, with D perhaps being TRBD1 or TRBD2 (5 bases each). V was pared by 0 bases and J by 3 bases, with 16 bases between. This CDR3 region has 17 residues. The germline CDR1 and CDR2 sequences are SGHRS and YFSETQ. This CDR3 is CASSLDWAGSFYNEQFF. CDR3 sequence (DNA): TGCGCCAGCAGCTTGGATTGGGCAGGGAGTTTCTACAATGAGCAGTTCTTC.

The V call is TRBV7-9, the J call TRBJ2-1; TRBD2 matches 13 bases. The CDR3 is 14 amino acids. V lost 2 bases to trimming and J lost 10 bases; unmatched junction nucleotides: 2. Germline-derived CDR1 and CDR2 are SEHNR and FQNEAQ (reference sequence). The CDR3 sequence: CASSLTGLAGEQFF. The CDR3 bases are TGTGCCAGCAGCTTAACGGGACTAGCGGGGGAGCAGTTCTTC.

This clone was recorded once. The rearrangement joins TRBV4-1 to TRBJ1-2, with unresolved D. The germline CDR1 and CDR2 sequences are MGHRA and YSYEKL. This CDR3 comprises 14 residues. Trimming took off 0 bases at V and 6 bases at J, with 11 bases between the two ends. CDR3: CASSQEGPGHGYTF. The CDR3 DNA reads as TGCGCCAGCAGCCAAGAAGGTCCTGGGCATGGCTACACCTTC.